What follows is one T cell receptor beta chain and its context. Sequencing used immunoSEQ multiplex PCR; TCRdb keeps in-frame clones, though not all of them. This repertoire shows tens of thousands of clones, approximately 83% found once; its top ten account for approximately 4.6%. These data come from a study of chemoradiotherapy in HPV16-positive cancers. Trimming cost V 6 bases and J 8 bases, with 13 bases left between them. The CDR3 is 12 residues long. Germline V gene sequence: CDR1 WSHSY, CDR2 SAAADI. The TCR sequence derives from a human donor with HPV-associated anogenital cancer. The chain employs TRBV10-2 and TRBJ1-2, with unresolved D. The sequenced sample was blood, obtained from a patient who underwent chemoradiotherapy. The CDR3 sequence is CASSATRSGYTF. In DNA form, the CDR3 reads TGCGCCAGCAGCGCGACAAGGAGCGGCTACACCTTC.